Below are 21 T cell receptor beta chains sequenced from a single sample in a study of OX40 agonist ivuxolimab in advanced cancers. Sequenced by immunoSEQ multiplex PCR; TCRdb stores in-frame clones only, minus some. The sample comprises tens of thousands of clones, about four fifths of which are singletons, and about 8% rests with the top ten. The input for sequencing was CD4+ or CD8+ T cells sorted from blood, taken in a trial of the OX40 agonist ivuxolimab. These receptors came from an adult with an advanced solid tumor such as melanoma, head and neck, liver or kidney cancer.

The chain has TRBV7-2 and TRBJ2-1; D perhaps matches TRBD2 (5 bases). The CDR3 runs 15 residues. CDR1 SGHTA and CDR2 FQGNSA come from the germline V gene. The V end lost 0 bases, the J end lost 4 bases, and 10 bases lay between the germline ends. The CDR3 DNA sequence: TGTGCCAGCAGCTTAGCGGGAGTTGGGTACAATGAGCAGTTCTTC. This sequence encodes CASSLAGVGYNEQFF.

The V call is TRBV5-1, the J call TRBJ1-1; no clear D. The CDR3 is made up of 15 amino acids. Between the trimmed V and J ends, which lost 4 bases and 5 bases, there was a span of 18 bases. In germline, CDR1 is SGHRS, CDR2 YFSETQ. The DNA for the CDR3 is TGCGCCAGCAGCGCCGCCGGAGGCCATTATACTGAAGCTTTCTTT. This codes for CASSAAGGHYTEAFF.

The chain uses TRBV7-8 and TRBJ2-1; 8 bases align to TRBD1. V lost 6 bases to trimming and J lost 5 bases; unmatched junction nucleotides: 6. CDR1 SGHVS and CDR2 FQNEAQ come from the germline V gene. The CDR3 has 14 residues. The CDR3 DNA reads TGTGCCAGCAGTCGGACAGGGAAAGACAATGAGCAGTTCTTC. This sequence encodes CASSRTGKDNEQFF.

This chain links TRBV5-1 with TRBJ2-2, with unresolved D. The V gene's germline CDR1 is SGHRS and CDR2 YFSETQ. This CDR3 region has 16 residues. V shed 0 bases and J shed 1 base, with 10 bases lying between them. The CDR3 protein is CASSLEVGGNTGELFF. As DNA, the CDR3 is TGCGCCAGCAGCTTGGAGGTTGGCGGGAACACCGGGGAGCTGTTTTTT.

This clone was seen a handful of times. The chain combines TRBV19 with TRBJ2-3; 13 positions agree with TRBD2. The V and J ends lost 5 bases and 1 base, in that order; junction bases with no gene match: 15. Germline CDR1 is LNHDA and CDR2 is SQIVND (reference sequence). The CDR3 loop spans 20 amino acids. The CDR3 region is CASSLLRTSGSRIGTDTQYF. Written as DNA, the CDR3 is TGTGCCAGTAGTCTTCTAAGGACTAGCGGGAGTCGAATTGGCACAGATACGCAGTATTTT.

The chain uses TRBV28 and TRBJ1-5, with a possible D match to TRBD1 (5 bases). The CDR3 runs to 12 residues. Germline CDR1 is MDHEN and CDR2 is SYDVKM. V was shortened by 6 bases and J by 7 bases, with 10 bases between the two germline ends. Here the CDR3 reads CASRGGGQPQHF. The DNA of the CDR3 is TGTGCCAGCAGGGGGGGAGGGCAGCCCCAGCATTTT.

In its sample, this clone is medium-sized. CDR3: CAIRETGLSYEQYF. The CDR3 coding sequence is TGTGCCATCAGGGAGACAGGGCTGTCCTACGAGCAGTACTTC. This chain connects TRBV10-3 to TRBJ2-7, with 7 positions matching TRBD1. J lost 1 base, V lost 6 bases, and 6 bases had no gene match. The CDR3 runs 14 residues. Germline CDR1 ENHRY, CDR2 SYGVKD.

The V gene is TRBV11-2, the J gene TRBJ2-1, with TRBD2 matching over 10 bases. The CDR3 is 15 amino acids. V lost 5 bases and J lost 1; bases outside the gene matches: 2. CDR1 is SGHAT and CDR2 is FQNNGV in the germline V gene. CDR3 loop: CASSLLAGSYNEQFF. CDR3 DNA sequence: TGTGCCAGCAGCCTACTAGCGGGATCCTACAATGAGCAGTTCTTC.

V gene TRBV21-1 combines with J gene TRBJ1-2; TRBD1, the table's D call, was not compared with the DNA. TRBV21-1 is tagged as a pseudogene. The CDR3 sequence is 15 residues long. CDR3 sequence (DNA): TGTGCCAGCAGCAAAGGACAGAACCATAACTATGGCTACACCTTC. It specifies CASSKGQNHNYGYTF.

The rearrangement links TRBV10-3 to TRBJ1-1, with a weak D call TRBD1 (5 bases). V shed 0 bases and J shed 8 bases, with 16 bases lying between them. The CDR3 spans 15 residues. Looked up from germline, CDR1 is ENHRY and CDR2 is SYGVKD. CDR3 sequence: CAISESGGRTGEAFF. In DNA, the CDR3 is TGTGCCATCAGTGAGTCTGGGGGGAGAACTGGGGAAGCTTTCTTT.

This clone was counted a single time. The chain couples TRBV19 to TRBJ1-4; TRBD1 is a possible D gene (6 bases). CDR3 length: 15 residues. The germline V gene encodes CDR1 LNHDA and CDR2 SQIVND (reference sequence). The V gene lost 5 bases and the J gene lost 8 bases, with 18 bases spanning the gap. As DNA, the CDR3 is TGTGCCAGTAGTCTCCGGACCCGCAGGGGAGAAAAACTGTTTTTT. This sequence encodes CASSLRTRRGEKLFF. Drawing the rest from reference TRBV19 and TRBJ1-4, the complete variable domain is DGGITQSPKYLFRKEGQNVTLSCEQNLNHDAMYWYRQDPGQGLRLIYYSQIVNDFQKGDIAEGYSVSREKKESFPLTVTSAQKNPTAFYLCASSLRTRRGEKLFFGSGTQLSVL.

This sequence joins TRBV7-9 and TRBJ2-7, with D uncertain. Per germline, CDR1 SEHNR and CDR2 FQNEAQ (reference sequence). The germline V and J ends were trimmed by 1 base and 3 bases, with 10 bases remaining between them. The CDR3 contains 14 residues. The DNA of the CDR3 is TGTGCCAGCAGCTTAGGTGTCAGCTACTACGAGCAGTACTTC. Its translation is CASSLGVSYYEQYF. The full variable domain, rest sourced from reference TRBV7-9 and TRBJ2-7, is DTGVSQNPRHKITKRGQNVTFRCDPISEHNRLYWYRQTLGQGPEFLTYFQNEAQLEKSRLLSDRFSAERPKGSFSTLEIQRTEQGDSAMYLCASSLGVSYYEQYFGPGTRLTVT.

The chain employs TRBV5-4 and TRBJ2-1; D might be TRBD2 (5 bases). CDR1 and CDR2 (germline): SGHNT, YYREEE (reference sequence). V lost 5 bases, J lost 4 bases, and 10 bases lay in between. This CDR3 is 13 amino acids long. CDR3 protein: CASSGLGYNEQFF. The CDR3 DNA follows: TGTGCCAGCAGTGGACTCGGGTACAATGAGCAGTTCTTC.

In its sample, this clone was seen a few times. The chain joins TRBV4-1 to TRBJ1-5; D call uncertain. The length of the CDR3 is 13 residues. V lost 1 base and J 6 bases, leaving 7 bases between the germline ends. Germline values: CDR1 MGHRA, CDR2 YSYEKL. The CDR3 loop reads CASSQGPFQPQHF. The CDR3 DNA reads as TGCGCCAGCAGCCAAGGCCCTTTTCAGCCCCAGCATTTT.

The CDR3 DNA sequence: TGTGCCACCAGCAGAGTTGGGACTGAAGCTTTCTTT. The encoded protein is CATSRVGTEAFF. V is TRBV15 and J is TRBJ1-1; unclear D gene. CDR1 LNHNV and CDR2 YYDKDF come from the germline V gene (reference sequence). The CDR3 runs to 12 residues. V was shortened by 1 base and J by 5 bases, with 5 bases between the two germline ends.

This clone has a single count. In DNA form, the CDR3 reads TGTGCCAGCAGTTACTTTGGTGAGCAGCCCCAGCATTTT. This gives the protein CASSYFGEQPQHF. V and J are TRBV6-5 and TRBJ1-5; D unresolved. There are 13 residues in the CDR3. The germline V and J ends were trimmed by 1 base and 7 bases, with 8 bases remaining between them. Germline V gene lookup returns CDR1 MNHEY and CDR2 SVGAGI.

V usage is TRBV14 and J usage is TRBJ2-5; 8 nucleotides line up with TRBD1. The V gene end was trimmed by 3 bases and the J gene end by 5 bases; junction bases not matched to a gene: 5. CDR1 and CDR2 from the germline V gene are SGHDN and FVKESK. The CDR3 is made up of 14 amino acids. The CDR3 nucleotides are TGTGCCAGCAGCCATAACAGGGGGGAGGAGACCCAGTACTTC. Protein product: CASSHNRGEETQYF. The full variable domain, with the rest looked up from reference TRBV14 and TRBJ2-5, is EAGVTQFPSHSVIEKGQTVTLRCDPISGHDNLYWYRRVMGKEIKFLLHFVKESKQDESGMPNNRFLAERTGGTYSTLKVQPAELEDSGVYFCASSHNRGEETQYFGPGTRLLVL.

This chain links TRBV4-3 with TRBJ2-1, with TRBD2 matching over 7 bases. Germline CDR1 reads LGHNA; CDR2 reads YSLEER. The CDR3 runs to 19 residues. V dropped 2 bases and J dropped 0; count of bases not matched to a gene: 13. CDR3 sequence reads: CASSQRASGGFSSYNEQFF. The CDR3 DNA follows: TGCGCCAGCAGCCAAAGGGCTAGCGGAGGTTTTAGCTCCTACAATGAGCAGTTCTTC.

The count of this clone is one. The chain recombines TRBV30 with TRBJ2-5, with D perhaps matching TRBD1 or TRBD2 (5 bases each). Matching the DNA end better, TRBJ2-7 makes the J call doubtful. Germline V gene lookup returns CDR1 GTSNPN and CDR2 SVGIG (reference sequence). The length of the CDR3 is 11 residues. The CDR3: CAWGTSYEQYF. CDR3 coding DNA: TGTGCCTGGGGGACCTCCTACGAGCAGTACTTC.

With regard to this clone: The sample contains more than one DNA sequence encoding this CDR3. The rearrangement links TRBV11-3 to TRBJ2-3; D uncertain. This CDR3 has 14 residues. Germline CDR1 reads SGHNT; CDR2 reads YENEEA. V lost 2 bases and J 0 bases, leaving 6 bases between the germline ends. Here the CDR3 reads CASSLTSSTDTQYF. As DNA, the CDR3 is TGTGCCAGCAGCTTAACGTCCAGCACAGATACGCAGTATTTT. Variable domain in full (rest from reference TRBV11-3 and TRBJ2-3): EAGVVQSPRYKIIEKKQPVAFWCNPISGHNTLYWYLQNLGQGPELLIRYENEEAVDDSQLPKDRFSAERLKGVDSTLKIQPAELGDSAVYLCASSLTSSTDTQYFGPGTRLTVL.

The V gene is TRBV20-1, the J gene TRBJ2-7, with D hard to call. Trimming pared 3 bases from V and 9 bases from J, leaving 12 bases between. The CDR3 contains 11 residues. In germline, CDR1 is DFQATT, CDR2 SNEGSKA (reference sequence). As DNA, the CDR3 is TGCAGTGCTAGTCAAATCTCAGGGCAGTACTTC. It codes for CSASQISGQYF.